One and the same sample provided the 17 T cell receptor beta chains below, sequenced in a study of beta chain features in type 1 diabetes. Every bit of the isolated RNA underwent reverse transcription, so sequencing read expressed TCRB transcripts. The repertoire was sequenced with immunoSEQ multiplex PCR; TCRdb's copy has only in-frame clones and lacks some. In the table there are around 340,000 clones, about a tenth of which are singletons. Study-wide results and caveats: Moderate but significant shortening of TCRB CDR3s was recorded in all four CD4+ subsets from Type 1 diabetes patients.

For these TCRs, the target antigens are not known. The sample comprised central memory CD4+ T cells from blood. The receptors stem from a young man with type 1 diabetes.

The V and J genes are TRBV5-6 and TRBJ1-2; possible D gene TRBD1, 6 bases. This CDR3 comprises 16 residues. Germline V gives CDR1 SGHDT, CDR2 YYEEEE. Trimming shortened V by 6 bases and J by 5 bases, and 23 bases separated the two germline ends. For the CDR3, the DNA is TGTGCCAGCACCCGGTCCCCGGGGGGCGATTGGTATGGCTACACCTTC. This sequence encodes CASTRSPGGDWYGYTF.

Here the CDR3 reads CASSTGGPSTDTQYF. CDR3 DNA: TGTGCCAGCAGCACCGGGGGCCCGAGCACAGATACGCAGTATTTT. The V and J genes are TRBV5-4 and TRBJ2-3, with D possibly called TRBD1 or TRBD2 (6 bases each). From germline, CDR1 is SGHNT and CDR2 YYREEE (reference sequence). Trimming shortened V by 4 bases and J by 0 bases, and 12 bases separated the two germline ends. CDR3 length: 15 amino acids.

This chain connects TRBV10-3 to TRBJ2-5; 9 bases map to TRBD1. CDR3 length equals 13 residues. Trimming took 5 bases from V and 4 from J; bases not matched to a gene: 2. Germline CDR1 reads ENHRY; CDR2 reads SYGVKD. CDR3 in DNA: TGTGCCATCAGTACGACAGGGGGAGAGACCCAGTACTTC. The encoded protein is CAISTTGGETQYF.

A single count supports this clone. The J gene is TRBJ2-1, the V gene TRBV20-1; D not certain. The CDR3 runs 11 residues. V lost 5 bases to trimming and J lost 6 bases, with 8 bases between them. CDR1 is DFQATT and CDR2 is SNEGSKA in the germline V gene (reference sequence). The CDR3 region is CSAAEFNEQFF. CDR3 in DNA: TGCAGTGCTGCAGAGTTCAATGAGCAGTTCTTC.

This chain links TRBV30 with TRBJ1-1; D unclear. The CDR3 totals 13 residues. Germline values: CDR1 GTSNPN, CDR2 SVGIG (reference sequence). V was shortened by 7 bases and J by 2 bases, with 14 bases between the two germline ends. For the CDR3, the DNA is TGTGCCTATACGCAGGCAGTTAACACTGAAGCTTTCTTT. Encoded protein: CAYTQAVNTEAFF.

J is TRBJ1-4 and V is TRBV5-1, with 8 bases matching TRBD1. This CDR3 spans 14 amino acids. CDR1 is SGHRS and CDR2 is YFSETQ in the germline V gene. V lost 4 bases and J lost 6; bases outside the gene matches: 5. The CDR3 DNA is TGCGCCAGCAGCATAGACAGGGGTGATGAAAAACTGTTTTTT. This gives the protein CASSIDRGDEKLFF.

This clone occurred a few times. The chain combines TRBV7-2 with TRBJ2-3, with D possibly TRBD2 on 5 matching bases. This CDR3 has 16 residues. Germline V gene sequence: CDR1 SGHTA, CDR2 FQGNSA. The V gene lost 1 base and the J gene lost 2 bases, with 13 bases spanning the gap. The CDR3 coding sequence is TGTGCCAGCAGCTTAGGTGCGGGTCGCCCCACAGATACGCAGTATTTT. Amino acids: CASSLGAGRPTDTQYF.

This clone was counted many times. This chain joins TRBV2 and TRBJ1-2; the D gene is possibly TRBD1 (6 bases). The CDR3 extends over 14 amino acids. The V and J ends lost 3 bases and 4 bases respectively, with 12 bases between them. Germline V CDR1 and CDR2: SNHLY, FYNNEI. CDR3 DNA: TGTGCCAGCAGTGAGGGACAACGGCTCTATGGCTACACCTTC. Translating gives CASSEGQRLYGYTF.

This clone has more than one count but fewer than ten. This chain joins TRBV6-5 and TRBJ2-5; 8 nucleotides match TRBD1. Germline CDR1 reads MNHEY; CDR2 reads SVGAGI. V shed 6 bases, J shed 7 bases, and the junction held 4 bases outside the gene matches. CDR3 size: 12 residues. Here the CDR3 reads CASSYGQGTQYF. As DNA, the CDR3 is TGTGCCAGCAGCTACGGACAGGGGACCCAGTACTTC.

This clone showed up just a few times. J is TRBJ2-5 and V is TRBV11-2, with 7 bases lining up with TRBD2. The J call may be incorrect, as the DNA end agrees better with TRBJ2-7. The CDR3 runs to 17 residues. Per the germline V gene, CDR1 is SGHAT and CDR2 is FQNNGV. CDR3 region: CASSPRHRTGGSYEQYF. The CDR3 DNA follows: TGTGCCAGCAGCCCGCGCCACCGAACGGGGGGATCCTACGAGCAGTACTTC.

The rearrangement joins TRBV5-1 to TRBJ2-5; 10 bases map to TRBD2. Unmatched junction bases numbered 3, after V lost 0 bases and J lost 1 base. This CDR3 contains 16 residues. Germline-derived CDR1 and CDR2 are SGHRS and YFSETQ. CDR3 nucleotide sequence: TGCGCCAGCAGCTTGGGGACTAGCGGAGCCCAAGAGACCCAGTACTTC. Its protein product is CASSLGTSGAQETQYF.

This chain uses TRBV10-3 with TRBJ2-5; TRBD2 matches 14 bases. Germline CDR1 is ENHRY and CDR2 is SYGVKD. CDR3 length equals 19 residues. Trimming removed 3 bases from V and 0 bases from J; junction bases left unmatched: 9. The CDR3, as DNA: TGTGCCATCAGTGAACGGGGACTAGCGGGGGAGGACCACCAAGAGACCCAGTACTTC. Protein product: CAISERGLAGEDHQETQYF.

The chain carries TRBV29-1 and TRBJ1-2; D is possibly TRBD1 (6 bases). Trimming removed 3 bases at V and 8 bases at J, with 13 bases between. The CDR3 length is 12 residues. The V gene's germline CDR1 is SQVTM and CDR2 ANQGSEA. This CDR3 reads CSVESSGGGYTF. In nucleotides, the CDR3 is TGCAGCGTTGAGTCGTCGGGGGGCGGCTACACCTTC.

This clone was observed a handful of times. V usage is TRBV7-9 and J usage is TRBJ2-3; 11 nucleotides match TRBD2. Germline assignment: CDR1 SEHNR and CDR2 FQNEAQ (reference sequence). With 6 bases clipped from V and 3 bases from J, the junction kept 5 bases outside the gene matches. The CDR3 consists of 15 residues. CDR3 nucleotide sequence: TGTGCCAGCAGTTACCGACTAGCGGGGACAGATACGCAGTATTTT. Amino acids: CASSYRLAGTDTQYF.

The V call is TRBV2, the J call TRBJ1-5; D perhaps matches TRBD1 (5 bases). Trimming stripped 4 bases from V and 5 bases from J, with 15 bases between. The CDR3 totals 15 residues. Germline-derived CDR1 and CDR2 are SNHLY and FYNNEI. The CDR3 is CASSGGGTSHQPQHF. Written as DNA, the CDR3 is TGTGCCAGCAGTGGTGGAGGGACCAGTCATCAGCCCCAGCATTTT.

The rearrangement uses TRBV7-2 and TRBJ2-7; TRBD2 matches at 11 bases. The CDR3 extends over 15 amino acids. With V trimmed by 1 base and J by 5 bases, 4 bases remained unmatched. CDR1 SGHTA and CDR2 FQGNSA come from the germline V gene. The CDR3 DNA sequence: TGTGCCAGCAGCTTAGTGCCTAGCGGGGGGAACGAGCAGTACTTC. This sequence encodes CASSLVPSGGNEQYF.

The table lists this clone with a few counts. Here the CDR3 DNA reads TGTGCCAGTAGTCCCGGGACAGGCGAGCGGGGCTACACCTTC. It is translated as CASSPGTGERGYTF. The V gene is TRBV19, the J gene TRBJ1-2, with 8 bases identical to TRBD1. CDR1 and CDR2 from the germline V gene are LNHDA and SQIVND (reference sequence). The V segment lost 5 bases and the J segment 8 bases; nucleotides outside the gene matches: 10. The CDR3 extends over 14 amino acids. Complete variable domain (other parts from reference TRBV19 and TRBJ1-2): DGGITQSPKYLFRKEGQNVTLSCEQNLNHDAMYWYRQDPGQGLRLIYYSQIVNDFQKGDIAEGYSVSREKKESFPLTVTSAQKNPTAFYLCASSPGTGERGYTFGSGTRLTVV.